This T cell receptor beta chain stems from a study of a mutant IDH1 vaccine in newly diagnosed glioma. The germline V gene encodes CDR1 MNHEY and CDR2 SMNVEV (reference sequence). V lost 9 bases, J lost 4 bases, and 4 bases stayed unmatched. This CDR3 has 13 amino acids. Sample time point: week 35, safety follow-up. In every dose of vaccine, 300 ug of mutant IDH1 20-mer peptide was given alongside topical imiquimod. The table lists this clone with a count of one. Its antigen remains unknown. Here immunoSEQ multiplex PCR was the method, and the copy in TCRdb shows in-frame clones only, minus some. The sample comprises fewer than 35,000 clones, more than 75% of which are singletons, and approximately 10% rests with the top ten.

The sample was PBMCs, taken from a glioma patient whose treatment included an IDH1 peptide vaccine. The chain couples TRBV27 to TRBJ2-2, with 8 bases that match TRBD1. The TCR sequence derives from a woman aged 40 to 50 with glioma. Here the CDR3 DNA reads TGTGCCAGTCAGGGGGCGATCACCGGGGAGCTGTTTTTT. Translating gives CASQGAITGELFF.